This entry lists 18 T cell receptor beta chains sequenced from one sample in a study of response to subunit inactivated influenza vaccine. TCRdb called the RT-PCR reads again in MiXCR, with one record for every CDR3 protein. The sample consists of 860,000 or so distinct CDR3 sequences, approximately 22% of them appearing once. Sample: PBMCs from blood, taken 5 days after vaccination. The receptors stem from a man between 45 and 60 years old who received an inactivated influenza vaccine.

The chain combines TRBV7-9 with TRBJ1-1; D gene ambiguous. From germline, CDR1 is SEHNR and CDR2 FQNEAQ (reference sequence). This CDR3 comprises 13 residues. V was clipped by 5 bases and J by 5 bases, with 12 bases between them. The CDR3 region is CASSPPSATEAFF. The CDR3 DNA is TGTGCCAGCAGCCCACCATCGGCTACTGAAGCTTTCTTT.

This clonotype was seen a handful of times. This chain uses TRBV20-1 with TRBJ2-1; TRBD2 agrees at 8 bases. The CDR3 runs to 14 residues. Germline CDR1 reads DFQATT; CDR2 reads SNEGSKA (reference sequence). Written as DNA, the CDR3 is TGCAGCTCCCGGGGACTAGTAGCCGTAAATGAGCAGTTCTTC. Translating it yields CSSRGLVAVNEQFF.

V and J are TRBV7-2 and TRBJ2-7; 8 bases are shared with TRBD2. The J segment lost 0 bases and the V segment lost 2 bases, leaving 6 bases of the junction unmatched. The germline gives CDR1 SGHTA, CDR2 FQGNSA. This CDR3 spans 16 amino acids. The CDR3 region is CASSLRGGGSSYEQYF. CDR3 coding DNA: TGTGCCAGCAGCTTACGGGGCGGGGGGAGCTCCTACGAGCAGTACTTC.

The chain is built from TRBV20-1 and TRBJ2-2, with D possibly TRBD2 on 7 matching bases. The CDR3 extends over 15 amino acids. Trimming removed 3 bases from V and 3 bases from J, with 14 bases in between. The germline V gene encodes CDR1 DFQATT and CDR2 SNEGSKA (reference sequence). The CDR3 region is CSASYKGGDTGELFF. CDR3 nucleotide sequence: TGCAGTGCTAGTTACAAGGGGGGGGACACCGGGGAGCTGTTTTTT.

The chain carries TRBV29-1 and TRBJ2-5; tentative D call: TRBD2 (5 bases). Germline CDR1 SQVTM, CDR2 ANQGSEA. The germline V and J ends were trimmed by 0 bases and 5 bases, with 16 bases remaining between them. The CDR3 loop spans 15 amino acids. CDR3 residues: CSVEEGDPSGETQYF. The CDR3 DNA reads TGCAGCGTTGAAGAAGGAGATCCGAGCGGTGAGACCCAGTACTTC.

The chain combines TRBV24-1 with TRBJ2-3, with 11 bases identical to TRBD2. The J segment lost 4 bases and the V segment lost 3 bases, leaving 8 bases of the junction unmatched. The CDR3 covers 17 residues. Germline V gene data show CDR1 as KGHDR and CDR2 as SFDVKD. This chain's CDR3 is CATSDPTSGSGADTQYF. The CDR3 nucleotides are TGTGCCACCAGTGATCCTACTAGCGGGAGTGGCGCAGATACGCAGTATTTT.

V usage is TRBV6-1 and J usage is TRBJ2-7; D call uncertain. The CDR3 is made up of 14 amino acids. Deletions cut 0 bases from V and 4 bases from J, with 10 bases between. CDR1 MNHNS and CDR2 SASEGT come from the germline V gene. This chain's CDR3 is CASSEASGWYEQYF. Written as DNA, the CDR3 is TGTGCCAGCAGTGAAGCTTCGGGTTGGTACGAGCAGTACTTC.

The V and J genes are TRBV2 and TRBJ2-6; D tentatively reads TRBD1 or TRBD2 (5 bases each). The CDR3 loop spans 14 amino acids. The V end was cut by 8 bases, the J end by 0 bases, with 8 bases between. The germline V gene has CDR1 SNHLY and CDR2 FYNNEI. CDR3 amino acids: CASGGNSGANVLTF. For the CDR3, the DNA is TGTGCCAGCGGGGGTAACTCTGGGGCCAACGTCCTGACTTTC.

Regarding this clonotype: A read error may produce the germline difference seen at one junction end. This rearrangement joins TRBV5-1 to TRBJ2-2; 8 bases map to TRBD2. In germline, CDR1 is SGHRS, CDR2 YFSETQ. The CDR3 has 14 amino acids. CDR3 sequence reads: CASSLAGGAGELFF. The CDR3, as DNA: TGTGCCAGCAGCCTCGCCGGGGGGGCCGGGGAGCTGTTTTTT.

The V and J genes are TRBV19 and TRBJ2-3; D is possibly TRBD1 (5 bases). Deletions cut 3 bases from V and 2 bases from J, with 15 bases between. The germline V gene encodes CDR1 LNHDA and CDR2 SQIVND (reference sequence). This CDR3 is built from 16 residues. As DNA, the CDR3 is TGTGCCAGTAGTATGTCGACAGCAGATCTCACAGATACGCAGTATTTT. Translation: CASSMSTADLTDTQYF.

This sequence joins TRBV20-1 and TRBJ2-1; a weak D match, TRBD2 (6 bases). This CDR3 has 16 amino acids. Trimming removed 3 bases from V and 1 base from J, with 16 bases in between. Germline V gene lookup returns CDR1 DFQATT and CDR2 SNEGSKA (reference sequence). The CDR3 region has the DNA TGCAGTGCTAGGGTGGGGCGGGGACGGTCCTACAATGAGCAGTTCTTC. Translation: CSARVGRGRSYNEQFF.

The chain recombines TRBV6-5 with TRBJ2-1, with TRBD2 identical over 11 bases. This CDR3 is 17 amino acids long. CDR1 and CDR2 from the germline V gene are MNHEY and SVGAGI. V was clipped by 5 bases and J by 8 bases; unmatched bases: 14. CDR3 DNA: TGTGCCAGCAGTCACGGACTAGCGGGTCCTATGGTGGATGAGCAGTTCTTC. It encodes CASSHGLAGPMVDEQFF.

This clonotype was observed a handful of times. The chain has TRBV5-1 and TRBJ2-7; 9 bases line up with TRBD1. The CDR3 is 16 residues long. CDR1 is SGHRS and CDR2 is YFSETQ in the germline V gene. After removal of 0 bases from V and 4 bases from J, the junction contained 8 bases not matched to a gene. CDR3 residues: CASSLAWTGVTYEQYF. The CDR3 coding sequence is TGCGCCAGCAGCTTGGCCTGGACAGGGGTAACTTACGAGCAGTACTTC. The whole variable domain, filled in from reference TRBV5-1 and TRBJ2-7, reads KAGVTQTPRYLIKTRGQQVTLSCSPISGHRSVSWYQQTPGQGLQFLFEYFSETQRNKGNFPGRFSGRQFSNSRSEMNVSTLELGDSALYLCASSLAWTGVTYEQYFGPGTRLTVT.

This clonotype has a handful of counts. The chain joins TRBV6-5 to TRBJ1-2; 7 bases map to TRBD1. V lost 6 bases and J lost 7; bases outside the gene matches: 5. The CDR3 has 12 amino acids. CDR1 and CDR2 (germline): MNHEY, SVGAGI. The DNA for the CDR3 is TGTGCCAGCAGCCCCAGGGACAGTGGCTACACCTTC. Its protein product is CASSPRDSGYTF.

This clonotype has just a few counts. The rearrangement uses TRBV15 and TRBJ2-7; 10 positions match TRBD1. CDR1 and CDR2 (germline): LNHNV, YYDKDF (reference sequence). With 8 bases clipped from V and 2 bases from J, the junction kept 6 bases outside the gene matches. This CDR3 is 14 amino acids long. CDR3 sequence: CATGKDRGAYEQYF. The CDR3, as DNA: TGTGCCACCGGAAAGGACAGGGGGGCCTACGAGCAGTACTTC.

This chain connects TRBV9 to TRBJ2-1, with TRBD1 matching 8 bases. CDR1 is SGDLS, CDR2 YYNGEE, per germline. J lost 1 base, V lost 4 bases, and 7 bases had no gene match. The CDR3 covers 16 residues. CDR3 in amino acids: CASSFRTGTSYNEQFF. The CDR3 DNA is TGTGCCAGCAGCTTCCGGACAGGGACATCCTACAATGAGCAGTTCTTC.

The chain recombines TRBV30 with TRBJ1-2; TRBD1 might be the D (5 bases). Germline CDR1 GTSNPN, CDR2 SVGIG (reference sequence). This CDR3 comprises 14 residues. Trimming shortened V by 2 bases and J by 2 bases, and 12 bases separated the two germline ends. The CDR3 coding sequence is TGTGCCTGGAGTCGAGGGGCAGCCAACTATGGCTACACCTTC. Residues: CAWSRGAANYGYTF.

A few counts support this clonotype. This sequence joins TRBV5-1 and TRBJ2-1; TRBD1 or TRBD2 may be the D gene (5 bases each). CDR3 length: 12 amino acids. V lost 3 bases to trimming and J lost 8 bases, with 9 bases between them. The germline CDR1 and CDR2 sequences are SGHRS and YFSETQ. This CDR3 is CASSYGADEQFF. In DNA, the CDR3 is TGCGCCAGCAGCTACGGGGCTGATGAGCAGTTCTTC.